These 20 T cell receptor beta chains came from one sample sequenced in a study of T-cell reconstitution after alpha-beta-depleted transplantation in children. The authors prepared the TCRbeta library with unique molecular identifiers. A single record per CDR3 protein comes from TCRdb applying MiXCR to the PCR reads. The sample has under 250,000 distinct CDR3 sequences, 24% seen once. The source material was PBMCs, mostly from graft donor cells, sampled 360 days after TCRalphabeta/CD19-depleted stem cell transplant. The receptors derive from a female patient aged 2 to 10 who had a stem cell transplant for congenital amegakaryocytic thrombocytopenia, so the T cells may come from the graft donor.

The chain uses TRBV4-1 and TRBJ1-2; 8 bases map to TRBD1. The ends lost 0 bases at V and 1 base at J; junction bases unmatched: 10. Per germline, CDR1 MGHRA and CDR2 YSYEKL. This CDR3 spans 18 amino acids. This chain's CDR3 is CASSQEGETGALNYGYTF. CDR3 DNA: TGCGCCAGCAGCCAAGAAGGAGAGACAGGGGCTCTTAACTATGGCTACACCTTC.

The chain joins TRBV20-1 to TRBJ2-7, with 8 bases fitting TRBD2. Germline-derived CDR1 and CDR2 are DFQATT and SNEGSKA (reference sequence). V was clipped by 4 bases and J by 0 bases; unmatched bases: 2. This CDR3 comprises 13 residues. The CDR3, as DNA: TGCAGTGCTACCGGGACTAGCTCCTACGAGCAGTACTTC. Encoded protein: CSATGTSSYEQYF.

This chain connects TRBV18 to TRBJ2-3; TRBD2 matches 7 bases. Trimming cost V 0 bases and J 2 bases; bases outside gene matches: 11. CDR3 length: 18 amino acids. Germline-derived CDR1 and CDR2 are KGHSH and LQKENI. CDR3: CASSPPNGRSGTTDTQYF. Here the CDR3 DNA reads TGTGCCAGCTCACCACCAAACGGACGGAGCGGGACCACAGATACGCAGTATTTT.

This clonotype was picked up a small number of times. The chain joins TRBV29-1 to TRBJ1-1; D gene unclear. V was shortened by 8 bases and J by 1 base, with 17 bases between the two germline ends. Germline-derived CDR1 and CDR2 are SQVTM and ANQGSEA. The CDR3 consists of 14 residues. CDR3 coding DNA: TGCAGCACAGAGGTGAACAGATGGAACACTGAAGCTTTCTTT. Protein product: CSTEVNRWNTEAFF. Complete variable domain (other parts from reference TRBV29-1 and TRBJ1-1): SAVISQKPSRDICQRGTSLTIQCQVDSQVTMMFWYRQQPGQSLTLIATANQGSEATYESGFVIDKFPISRPNLTFSTLTVSNMSPEDSSIYLCSTEVNRWNTEAFFGQGTRLTVV.

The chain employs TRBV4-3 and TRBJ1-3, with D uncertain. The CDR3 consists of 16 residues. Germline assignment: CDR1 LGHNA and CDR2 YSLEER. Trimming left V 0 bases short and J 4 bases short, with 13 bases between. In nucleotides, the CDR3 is TGCGCCAGCAGCCAAGATTGGACCCTCGGAGGAAACACCATATATTTT. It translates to CASSQDWTLGGNTIYF.

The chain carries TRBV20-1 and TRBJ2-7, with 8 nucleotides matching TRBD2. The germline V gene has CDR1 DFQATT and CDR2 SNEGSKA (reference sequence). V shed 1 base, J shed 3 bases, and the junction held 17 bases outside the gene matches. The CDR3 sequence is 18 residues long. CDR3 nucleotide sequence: TGCAGTGCTAGAGCCTCCGAGACTTTAGCGGGAACCTACTACGAGCAGTACTTC. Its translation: CSARASETLAGTYYEQYF.

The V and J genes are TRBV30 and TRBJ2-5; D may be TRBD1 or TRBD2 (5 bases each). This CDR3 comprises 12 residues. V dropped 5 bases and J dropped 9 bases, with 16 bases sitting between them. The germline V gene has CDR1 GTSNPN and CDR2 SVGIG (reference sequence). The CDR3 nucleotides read TGTGCCTGGGGGGACGGGGTGGGGCCCCAGTACTTC. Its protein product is CAWGDGVGPQYF.

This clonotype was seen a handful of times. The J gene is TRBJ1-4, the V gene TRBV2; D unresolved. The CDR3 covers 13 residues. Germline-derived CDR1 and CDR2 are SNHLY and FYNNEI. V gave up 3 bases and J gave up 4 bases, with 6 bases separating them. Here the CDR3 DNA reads TGTGCCAGCAGTGATTGGGATAATGAAAAACTGTTTTTT. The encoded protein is CASSDWDNEKLFF.

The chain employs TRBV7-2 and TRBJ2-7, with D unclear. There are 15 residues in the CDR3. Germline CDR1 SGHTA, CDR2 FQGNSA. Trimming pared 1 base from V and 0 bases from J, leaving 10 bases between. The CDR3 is CASSLGCLSSYEQYF. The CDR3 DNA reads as TGTGCCAGCAGCTTAGGGTGTCTGAGCTCCTACGAGCAGTACTTC.

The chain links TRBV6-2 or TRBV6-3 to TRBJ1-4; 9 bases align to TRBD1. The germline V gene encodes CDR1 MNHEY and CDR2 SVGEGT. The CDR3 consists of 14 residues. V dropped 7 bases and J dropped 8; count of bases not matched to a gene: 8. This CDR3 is CASNWDRAQEKLFF. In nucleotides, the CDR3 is TGTGCCAGCAACTGGGACAGGGCTCAAGAAAAACTGTTTTTT.

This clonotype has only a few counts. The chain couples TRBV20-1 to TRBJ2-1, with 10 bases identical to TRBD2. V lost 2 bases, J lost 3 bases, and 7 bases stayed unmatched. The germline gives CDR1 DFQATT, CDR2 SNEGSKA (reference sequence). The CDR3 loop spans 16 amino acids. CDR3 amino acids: CSARSRTSGFYNEQFF. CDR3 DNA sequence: TGCAGTGCTAGATCAAGGACTAGCGGATTCTACAATGAGCAGTTCTTC.

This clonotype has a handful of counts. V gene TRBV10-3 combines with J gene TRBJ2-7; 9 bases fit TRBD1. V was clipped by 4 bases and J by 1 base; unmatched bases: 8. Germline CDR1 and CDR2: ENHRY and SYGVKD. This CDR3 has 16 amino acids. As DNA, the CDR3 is TGTGCCATCAGTGCGATTGGGACAGGGAGTTCCTACGAGCAGTACTTC. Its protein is CAISAIGTGSSYEQYF.

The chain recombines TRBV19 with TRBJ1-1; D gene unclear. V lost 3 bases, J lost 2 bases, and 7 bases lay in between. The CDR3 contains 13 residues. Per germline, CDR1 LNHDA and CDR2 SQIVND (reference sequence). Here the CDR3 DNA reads TGTGCCAGTAGTATGAGGATTAACACTGAAGCTTTCTTT. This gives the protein CASSMRINTEAFF. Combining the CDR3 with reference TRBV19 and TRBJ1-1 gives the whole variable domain DGGITQSPKYLFRKEGQNVTLSCEQNLNHDAMYWYRQDPGQGLRLIYYSQIVNDFQKGDIAEGYSVSREKKESFPLTVTSAQKNPTAFYLCASSMRINTEAFFGQGTRLTVV.

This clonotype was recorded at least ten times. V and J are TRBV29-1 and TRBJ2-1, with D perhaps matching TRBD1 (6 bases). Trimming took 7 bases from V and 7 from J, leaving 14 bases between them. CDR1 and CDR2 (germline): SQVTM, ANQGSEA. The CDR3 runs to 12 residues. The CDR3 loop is CSGLRGRNEQFF. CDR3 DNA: TGCAGCGGCCTCAGGGGACGGAATGAGCAGTTCTTC.

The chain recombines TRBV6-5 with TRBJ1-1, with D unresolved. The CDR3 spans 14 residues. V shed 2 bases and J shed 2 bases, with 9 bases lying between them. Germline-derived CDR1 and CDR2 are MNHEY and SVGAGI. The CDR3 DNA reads TGTGCCAGCAGTTACGTTTACGGTAACACTGAAGCTTTCTTT. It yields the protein CASSYVYGNTEAFF.

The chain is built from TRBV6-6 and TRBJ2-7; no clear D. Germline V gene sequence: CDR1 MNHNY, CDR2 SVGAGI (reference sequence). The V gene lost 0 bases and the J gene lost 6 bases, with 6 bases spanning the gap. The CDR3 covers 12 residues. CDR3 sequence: CASSYSSAEQYF. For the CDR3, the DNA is TGTGCCAGCAGTTACTCGAGTGCCGAGCAGTACTTC.

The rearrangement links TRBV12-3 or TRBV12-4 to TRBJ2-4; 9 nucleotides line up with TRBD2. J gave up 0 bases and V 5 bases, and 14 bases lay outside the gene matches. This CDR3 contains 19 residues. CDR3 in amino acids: CASSPSGLAAFVAKNIQYF. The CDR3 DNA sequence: TGTGCCAGCAGTCCTTCGGGACTAGCAGCCTTTGTAGCCAAAAACATTCAGTACTTC.

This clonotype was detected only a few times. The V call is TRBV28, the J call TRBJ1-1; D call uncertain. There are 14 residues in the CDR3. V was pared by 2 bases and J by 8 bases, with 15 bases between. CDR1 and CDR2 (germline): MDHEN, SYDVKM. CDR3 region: CASSLVSVKVEAFF. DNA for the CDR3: TGTGCCAGCAGTTTAGTATCCGTTAAGGTGGAAGCTTTCTTT.

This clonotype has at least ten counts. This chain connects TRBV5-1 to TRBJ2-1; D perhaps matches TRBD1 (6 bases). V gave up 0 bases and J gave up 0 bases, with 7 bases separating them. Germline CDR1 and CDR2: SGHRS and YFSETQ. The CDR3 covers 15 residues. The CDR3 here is CASSLVGHSYNEQFF. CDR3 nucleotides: TGCGCCAGCAGCTTGGTGGGACACTCCTACAATGAGCAGTTCTTC.

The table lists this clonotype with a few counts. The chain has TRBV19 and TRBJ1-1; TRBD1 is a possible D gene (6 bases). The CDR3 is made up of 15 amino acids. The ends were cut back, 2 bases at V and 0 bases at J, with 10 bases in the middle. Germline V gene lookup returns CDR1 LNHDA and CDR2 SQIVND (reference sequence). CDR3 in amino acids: CASSIQGIMNTEAFF. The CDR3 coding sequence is TGTGCCAGTAGTATACAGGGGATCATGAACACTGAAGCTTTCTTT.